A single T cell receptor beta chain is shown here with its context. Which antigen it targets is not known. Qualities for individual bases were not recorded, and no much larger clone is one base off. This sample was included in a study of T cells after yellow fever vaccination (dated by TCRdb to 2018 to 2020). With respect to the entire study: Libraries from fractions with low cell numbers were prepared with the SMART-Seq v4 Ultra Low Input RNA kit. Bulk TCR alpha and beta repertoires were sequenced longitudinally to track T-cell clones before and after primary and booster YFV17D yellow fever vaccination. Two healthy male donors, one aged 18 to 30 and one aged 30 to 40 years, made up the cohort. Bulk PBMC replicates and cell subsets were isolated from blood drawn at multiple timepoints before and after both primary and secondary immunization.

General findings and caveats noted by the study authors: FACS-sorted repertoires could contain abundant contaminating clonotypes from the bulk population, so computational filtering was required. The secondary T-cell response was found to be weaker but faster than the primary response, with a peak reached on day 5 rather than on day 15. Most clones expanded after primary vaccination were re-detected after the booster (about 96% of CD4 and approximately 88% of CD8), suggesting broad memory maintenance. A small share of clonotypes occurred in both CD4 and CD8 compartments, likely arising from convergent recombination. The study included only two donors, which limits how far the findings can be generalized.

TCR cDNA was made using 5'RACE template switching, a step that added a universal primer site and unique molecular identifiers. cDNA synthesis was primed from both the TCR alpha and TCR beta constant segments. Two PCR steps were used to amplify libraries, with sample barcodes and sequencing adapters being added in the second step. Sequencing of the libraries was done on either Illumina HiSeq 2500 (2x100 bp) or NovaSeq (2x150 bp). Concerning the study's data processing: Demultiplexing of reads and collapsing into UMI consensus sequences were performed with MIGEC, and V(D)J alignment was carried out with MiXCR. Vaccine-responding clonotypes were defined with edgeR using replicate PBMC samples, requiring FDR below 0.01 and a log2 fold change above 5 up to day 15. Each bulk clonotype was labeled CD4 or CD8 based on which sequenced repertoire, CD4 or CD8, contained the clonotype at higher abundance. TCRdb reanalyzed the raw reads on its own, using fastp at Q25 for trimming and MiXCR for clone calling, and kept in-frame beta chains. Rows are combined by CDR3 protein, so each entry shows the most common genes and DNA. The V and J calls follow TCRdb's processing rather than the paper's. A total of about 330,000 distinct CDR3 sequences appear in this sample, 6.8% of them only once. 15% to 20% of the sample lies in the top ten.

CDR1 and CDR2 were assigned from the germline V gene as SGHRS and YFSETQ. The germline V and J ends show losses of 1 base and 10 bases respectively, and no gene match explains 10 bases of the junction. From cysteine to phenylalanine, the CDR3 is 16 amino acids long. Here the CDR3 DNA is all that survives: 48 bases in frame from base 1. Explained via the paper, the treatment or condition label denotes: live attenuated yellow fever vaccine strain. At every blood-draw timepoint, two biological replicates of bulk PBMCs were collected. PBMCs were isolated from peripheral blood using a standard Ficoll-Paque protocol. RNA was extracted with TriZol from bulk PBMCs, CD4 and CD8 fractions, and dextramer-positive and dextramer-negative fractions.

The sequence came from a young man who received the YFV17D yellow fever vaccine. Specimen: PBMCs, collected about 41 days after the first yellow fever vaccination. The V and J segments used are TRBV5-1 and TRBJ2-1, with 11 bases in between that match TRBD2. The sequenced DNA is TGCGCCAGCAGCTTGTATAGCGGGGGGGCATTGGGGGAGCAGTTCTTC. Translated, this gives CASSLYSGGALGEQFF.